The 11 T cell receptor beta chains listed next were all sequenced from one sample in a study of blood T cell repertoires in COVID-19. The repertoire was sequenced with immunoSEQ multiplex PCR; TCRdb's copy has only in-frame clones and lacks some. The data contain approximately 170,000 clones, just over 85% of them singletons. Material: PBMCs or T cells enriched from blood (not recorded which). Receptors were obtained from a woman aged 18-30 years who had recovered from COVID-19.

The chain recombines TRBV3-1 (or the pseudogene TRBV3-2) with TRBJ2-7; D possibly corresponds to TRBD2 (5 bases). CDR3 length: 15 amino acids. CDR1 and CDR2 (germline): LGHDT, YNNKEL (reference sequence). V was trimmed by 1 base and J by 4 bases, leaving 14 bases between them. Here the CDR3 reads CASSQVAQTIYEQYF. The CDR3 DNA is TGTGCCAGCAGCCAAGTGGCCCAGACTATTTACGAGCAGTACTTC.

V gene TRBV19 combines with J gene TRBJ2-1; the D gene is possibly TRBD2 (6 bases). The CDR3 sequence is 11 residues long. Trimming cost V 8 bases and J 7 bases, with 9 bases left between them. Germline V gene sequence: CDR1 LNHDA, CDR2 SQIVND (reference sequence). Written as DNA, the CDR3 is TGTGCCAGTCGCCGGGGGAATGAGCAGTTCTTC. Translated, it gives CASRRGNEQFF.

The CDR3 nucleotides are TGTGCCAGCAGCCAAGAAGGCAGGGGTAATTCACCCCTCCACTTT. It translates to CASSQEGRGNSPLHF. The chain couples TRBV14 to TRBJ1-6; D might be TRBD1 (6 bases). The CDR3 consists of 15 residues. Trimming cost V 0 bases and J 6 bases, with 9 bases left between them. Germline CDR1 SGHDN, CDR2 FVKESK.

V gene TRBV7-8 combines with J gene TRBJ1-4, with 10 bases identical to TRBD1. The germline gives CDR1 SGHVS, CDR2 FQNEAQ. The ends lost 3 bases at V and 5 bases at J; junction bases unmatched: 3. This CDR3 is built from 15 residues. CDR3 in amino acids: CASSFGDRGNEKLFF. The CDR3 nucleotides read TGTGCCAGCAGCTTCGGGGACAGGGGAAATGAAAAACTGTTTTTT.

The rearrangement links TRBV5-1 to TRBJ2-7; 11 nucleotides agree with TRBD2. Germline values: CDR1 SGHRS, CDR2 YFSETQ. The V and J ends lost 3 bases and 3 bases, in that order; junction bases with no gene match: 8. The CDR3 covers 16 residues. In DNA, the CDR3 is TGCGCCAGCAGCTCGAGCACTAGCGGGAGTTACTACGAGCAGTACTTC. This gives the protein CASSSSTSGSYYEQYF.

This CDR3 is CASSVGTGEGEKLFF. In nucleotides, the CDR3 is TGTGCCAGCAGCGTTGGGACAGGGGAGGGCGAAAAACTGTTTTTT. The chain recombines TRBV9 with TRBJ1-4, with 10 bases matching TRBD1. The germline gives CDR1 SGDLS, CDR2 YYNGEE. The ends lost 2 bases at V and 8 bases at J; junction bases unmatched: 6. The CDR3 contains 15 residues.

The rearrangement joins TRBV2 to TRBJ1-1; D not resolved. Trimming removed 1 base from V and 2 bases from J, with 8 bases in between. This CDR3 comprises 14 residues. CDR1 is SNHLY and CDR2 is FYNNEI in the germline V gene. The CDR3 sequence: CASSEGRRNTEAFF. Here the CDR3 DNA reads TGTGCCAGCAGTGAAGGTAGGAGAAACACTGAAGCTTTCTTT.

This clone came up a few times. V gene TRBV11-2 combines with J gene TRBJ2-1; D is perhaps TRBD1 (6 bases). Trimming left V 5 bases short and J 8 bases short, with 16 bases between. The CDR3 covers 14 residues. Germline V gene sequence: CDR1 SGHAT, CDR2 FQNNGV. CDR3: CASSTGQRRDEQFF. The CDR3 nucleotides read TGTGCCAGCAGCACCGGACAGAGGCGGGATGAGCAGTTCTTC.

The V gene is TRBV7-9, the J gene TRBJ1-1; TRBD1 matches at 7 bases. CDR1 and CDR2 from the germline V gene are SEHNR and FQNEAQ (reference sequence). V dropped 5 bases and J dropped 5; count of bases not matched to a gene: 17. This CDR3 region has 17 residues. CDR3 DNA sequence: TGTGCCAGCAGCAGCTACAGGGGTCTGGGACCCAGAACTGAAGCTTTCTTT. It is translated as CASSSYRGLGPRTEAFF.

This rearrangement joins TRBV7-8 to TRBJ1-5; D is perhaps TRBD1 (5 bases). Germline V gene data show CDR1 as SGHVS and CDR2 as FQNEAQ. This CDR3 is built from 14 residues. The V and J ends lost 5 bases and 9 bases respectively, with 17 bases between them. In DNA form, the CDR3 reads TGTGCCAGCAGCCTAGGGACCGCCGGAGGGCCCCAGCATTTT. It encodes CASSLGTAGGPQHF.

The chain combines TRBV28 with TRBJ2-1; 9 bases are a match to TRBD2. J lost 9 bases, V lost 7 bases, and 10 bases had no gene match. The V gene's germline CDR1 is MDHEN and CDR2 SYDVKM. The CDR3 totals 14 residues. DNA for the CDR3: TGTGCCAGCACCGTTAGCGGGAGTGGGGGTGAGCAGTTCTTC. It yields the protein CASTVSGSGGEQFF. Together with reference TRBV28 and TRBJ2-1, the CDR3 gives the full variable domain: DVKVTQSSRYLVKRTGEKVFLECVQDMDHENMFWYRQDPGLGLRLIYFSYDVKMKEKGDIPEGYSVSREKKERFSLILESASTNQTSMYLCASTVSGSGGEQFFGPGTRLTVL.